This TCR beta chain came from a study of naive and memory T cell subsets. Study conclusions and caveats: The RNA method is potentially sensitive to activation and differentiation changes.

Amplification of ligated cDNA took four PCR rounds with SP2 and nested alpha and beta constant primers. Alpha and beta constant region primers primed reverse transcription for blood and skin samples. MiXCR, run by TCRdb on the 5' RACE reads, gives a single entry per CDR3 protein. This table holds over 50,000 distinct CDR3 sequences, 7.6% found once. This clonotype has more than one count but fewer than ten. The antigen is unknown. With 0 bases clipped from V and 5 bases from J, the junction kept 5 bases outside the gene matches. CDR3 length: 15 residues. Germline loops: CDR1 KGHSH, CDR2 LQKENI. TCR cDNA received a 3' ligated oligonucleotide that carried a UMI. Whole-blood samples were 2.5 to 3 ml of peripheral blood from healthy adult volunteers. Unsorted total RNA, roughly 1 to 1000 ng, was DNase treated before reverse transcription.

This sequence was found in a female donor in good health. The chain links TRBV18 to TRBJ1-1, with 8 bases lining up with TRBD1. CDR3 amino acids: CASSPPQGARTEAFF. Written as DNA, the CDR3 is TGTGCCAGCTCACCACCTCAGGGGGCGCGGACTGAAGCTTTCTTT.